What follows is one T cell receptor (beta chain) and its context. This record belongs to a study of blood T cell repertoires in COVID-19. Across the study: COVID-19 samples collected from the United States, Italy and Spain covered acute and convalescent phases. In each case, the material was cDNA or gDNA derived from T cells, B-cell-depleted T cells, or PBMCs.

The CDR3 loop spans 12 amino acids. The V gene's germline CDR1 is SGHRS and CDR2 YFSETQ. V was clipped by 3 bases and J by 6 bases; unmatched bases: 3. As handled by the study authors: The assay estimated nucleated cells by amplifying reference gene primers. TCRdb keeps only in-frame clones here, not all; method: immunoSEQ multiplex PCR. The V and J calls and clone size come from that table; D and trimming were worked out from the DNA. The table records approximately 180,000 clones, 75% to 85% of them present only once. The chain uses TRBV5-1 and TRBJ2-7; 7 positions agree with TRBD1. The specimen sequenced was PBMCs or T cells enriched from blood (not recorded which). The sequence came from a woman between 45 and 65 years old with acute COVID-19. CDR3 sequence: CASSSAGGEQYV. As DNA, the CDR3 is TGCGCCAGCAGCTCGGCAGGGGGCGAGCAGTACGTC.